These 15 T cell receptor beta chains were sequenced from one sample in a study of CD8 T cells in ankylosing spondylitis. MiXCR, run by TCRdb on the 5' RACE reads, gives a single entry per CDR3 protein. The sample contains about 25,000 distinct CDR3 sequences, over 2% of which appear only once. Specimen: blood, either unsorted or a sorted T cell fraction (not recorded which). The receptors shown here come from a female donor with ankylosing spondylitis or in good health (not recorded which).

This clonotype occurred many times. J is TRBJ2-3 and V is TRBV9; 9 bases agree with TRBD2. The CDR3 runs to 15 residues. The V segment lost 5 bases and the J segment 3 bases; nucleotides outside the gene matches: 7. CDR1 is SGDLS, CDR2 YYNGEE, per germline. CDR3 coding DNA: TGTGCCAGCAGACCAGGGGGACTAGCTACAGATACGCAGTATTTT. Amino acids: CASRPGGLATDTQYF.

This clonotype was detected many times. The rearrangement joins TRBV9 to TRBJ1-4; D not certain. CDR3 length equals 14 residues. Germline CDR1 and CDR2: SGDLS and YYNGEE. The germline V and J ends were trimmed by 6 bases and 0 bases, with 9 bases remaining between them. CDR3 loop: CASTRTATNEKLFF. As DNA, the CDR3 is TGTGCCAGCACCAGGACTGCAACTAATGAAAAACTGTTTTTT.

This clonotype came up many times. The rearrangement uses TRBV9 and TRBJ1-1; D is ambiguous. V lost 4 bases and J lost 0, with 10 bases in between. Per germline, CDR1 SGDLS and CDR2 YYNGEE. The CDR3 is 14 residues long. The CDR3 region has the DNA TGTGCCAGCAGCCCGAACGGTATGAACACTGAAGCTTTCTTT. Protein product: CASSPNGMNTEAFF.

In its sample, this clonotype was seen many times. This chain joins TRBV9 and TRBJ2-3; TRBD2 aligns across 9 bases. CDR3 length: 16 amino acids. CDR1 is SGDLS, CDR2 YYNGEE, per germline. J gave up 3 bases and V 1 base, and 6 bases lay outside the gene matches. For the CDR3, the DNA is TGTGCCAGCAGCGTATCGCCTAGCGGGACTACAGATACGCAGTATTTT. Translated: CASSVSPSGTTDTQYF.

This clonotype was recorded at least ten times. V usage is TRBV9 and J usage is TRBJ2-2; TRBD2 matches 7 bases. Germline V gene data show CDR1 as SGDLS and CDR2 as YYNGEE. This CDR3 comprises 15 residues. J gave up 0 bases and V 4 bases, and 3 bases lay outside the gene matches. The CDR3 spells CASSTSVANTGELFF. In DNA, the CDR3 is TGTGCCAGCAGCACTAGCGTAGCGAACACCGGGGAGCTGTTTTTT. Filled out from reference TRBV9 and TRBJ2-2, the complete variable domain reads DSGVTQTPKHLITATGQRVTLRCSPRSGDLSVYWYQQSLDQGLQFLIQYYNGEERAKGNILERFSAQQFPDLHSELNLSSLELGDSALYFCASSTSVANTGELFFGEGSRLTVL.

This clonotype was recorded many times. The CDR3 DNA reads TGTGCCAGCAGCGTAGAAATTAGCGGCCCAAACAATGAGCAGTTCTTC. Its protein is CASSVEISGPNNEQFF. J is TRBJ2-1 and V is TRBV9; TRBD2 is a possible D gene (6 bases). Per germline, CDR1 SGDLS and CDR2 YYNGEE. The length of the CDR3 is 16 residues. V was cut by 0 bases and J by 5 bases, with 15 bases left in between.

This clonotype appeared many times. The genes are TRBV9 and TRBJ2-2, with a possible D match to TRBD2 (6 bases). The V and J ends lost 0 bases and 4 bases respectively, with 13 bases between them. CDR3 length equals 16 residues. CDR1 is SGDLS, CDR2 YYNGEE, per germline. This chain's CDR3 is CASSVAVMGGTGELFF. CDR3 coding DNA: TGTGCCAGCAGCGTAGCAGTAATGGGGGGCACCGGGGAGCTGTTTTTT. Supplemented by reference TRBV9 and TRBJ2-2, the full variable domain reads DSGVTQTPKHLITATGQRVTLRCSPRSGDLSVYWYQQSLDQGLQFLIQYYNGEERAKGNILERFSAQQFPDLHSELNLSSLELGDSALYFCASSVAVMGGTGELFFGEGSRLTVL.

This clonotype was found many times. The CDR3 DNA reads as TGTGCCAGCAGCTTTTCGGGAACAACTAATGAAAAACTGTTTTTT. Its protein product is CASSFSGTTNEKLFF. The chain has TRBV9 and TRBJ1-4; D is unclear. V lost 4 bases, J lost 0 bases, and 10 bases lay in between. This CDR3 is built from 15 residues. The germline CDR1 and CDR2 sequences are SGDLS and YYNGEE.

This clonotype was counted many times. CDR3 nucleotides: TGTGCCAGCAGCGGACAGGGGGCGACCTACGAGCAGTACTTC. Its translation is CASSGQGATYEQYF. The gene calls are TRBV9 and TRBJ2-7; 10 bases fit TRBD1. The CDR3 consists of 14 residues. Germline CDR1 SGDLS, CDR2 YYNGEE. V lost 3 bases, J lost 2 bases, and 2 bases stayed unmatched.

This clonotype appeared many times. The J gene is TRBJ2-1, the V gene TRBV9, with D possibly being TRBD2 (5 bases). Germline CDR1 SGDLS, CDR2 YYNGEE. This CDR3 has 15 amino acids. Trimming removed 4 bases from V and 0 bases from J, with 11 bases in between. CDR3 loop: CASSYGLSSYNEQFF. The CDR3 nucleotides read TGTGCCAGCAGCTACGGACTGTCCTCCTACAATGAGCAGTTCTTC.

This clonotype was seen ten or more times. The gene calls are TRBV9 and TRBJ2-3, with D perhaps assigned TRBD1 or TRBD2 (5 bases each). V was trimmed by 3 bases and J by 4 bases, leaving 15 bases between them. The CDR3 runs 15 residues. Per germline, CDR1 SGDLS and CDR2 YYNGEE. CDR3 loop: CASSAGRLTSDTQYF. CDR3 nucleotide sequence: TGTGCCAGCAGCGCGGGACGGCTAACTTCAGATACGCAGTATTTT.

This clonotype showed up many times. The chain employs TRBV9 and TRBJ2-1; 8 bases map to TRBD2. CDR1 and CDR2 (germline): SGDLS, YYNGEE. J was trimmed by 9 bases and V by 2 bases; bases with no gene match: 1. The CDR3 is 12 amino acids. CDR3 amino acids: CASSVLAGEQFF. In nucleotides, the CDR3 is TGTGCCAGCAGCGTGCTAGCGGGTGAGCAGTTCTTC.

This clonotype occurred many times. This chain connects TRBV9 to TRBJ1-5; D uncertain. The V and J ends lost 0 bases and 3 bases respectively, with 4 bases between them. This CDR3 has 13 amino acids. Germline V lookup: CDR1 SGDLS, CDR2 YYNGEE. The CDR3 loop reads CASSVAPNQPQHF. CDR3 DNA: TGTGCCAGCAGCGTAGCTCCCAATCAGCCCCAGCATTTT.

Ten or more counts support this clonotype. This chain joins TRBV9 and TRBJ1-4, with 7 bases identical to TRBD1. The germline CDR1 and CDR2 sequences are SGDLS and YYNGEE. The CDR3 has 18 residues. J lost 0 bases, V lost 0 bases, and 8 bases had no gene match. CDR3 in amino acids: CASSVGWDSTATNEKLFF. The DNA of the CDR3 is TGTGCCAGCAGCGTAGGTTGGGACAGCACAGCAACTAATGAAAAACTGTTTTTT.

This clonotype has ten or more counts. This sequence joins TRBV9 and TRBJ2-5, with a possible D match to TRBD2 (7 bases). This CDR3 region has 12 residues. V was trimmed by 7 bases and J by 4 bases, leaving 11 bases between them. Per germline, CDR1 SGDLS and CDR2 YYNGEE. The CDR3 nucleotides read TGTGCCAGCGGGGGGGGCGGAGAGACCCAGTACTTC. This encodes CASGGGGETQYF.